The T cell receptor (beta chain) under discussion was sequenced for a study of shared clonotypes between healthy human individuals. General study results and limits: Sharing across several donors was seen in around 5% of naive CD4 clonotypes.

This CDR3 comprises 13 residues. Trimming pared 1 base from V and 0 bases from J, leaving 6 bases between. Germline V gives CDR1 GTSNPN, CDR2 SVGIG (reference sequence). On this clone itself: Its antigen is unknown. The sample holds other DNA sequences that translate to the same CDR3.

Genomic DNA from each subset was divided evenly over several immunoSEQ plates. Some clones are missing from TCRdb's copy, which holds only in-frame ones; the method was immunoSEQ multiplex PCR. The table has around 2.3 million clones, nearly 97% seen once. The receptor's source is a man aged 18 to 35 in good health. The genes are TRBV30 and TRBJ1-1; D is ambiguous. Sample: naive CD4+ T cells sorted from blood. Indicated subset: CD45RA+ positively selected. The CDR3 region is CAWSADLNTEAFF. Written as DNA, the CDR3 is TGTGCCTGGAGTGCGGACCTGAACACTGAAGCTTTCTTT.